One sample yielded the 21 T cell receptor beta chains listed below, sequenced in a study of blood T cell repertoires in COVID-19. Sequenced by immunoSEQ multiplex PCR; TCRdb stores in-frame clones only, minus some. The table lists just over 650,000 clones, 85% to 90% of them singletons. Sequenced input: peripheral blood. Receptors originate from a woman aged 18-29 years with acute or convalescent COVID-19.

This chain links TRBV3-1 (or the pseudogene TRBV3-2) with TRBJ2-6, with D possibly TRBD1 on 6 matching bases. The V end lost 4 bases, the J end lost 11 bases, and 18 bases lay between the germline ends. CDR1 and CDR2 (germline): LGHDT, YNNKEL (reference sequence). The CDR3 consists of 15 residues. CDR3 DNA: TGTGCCAGCAGCCCCAACTTCGGGACATCTTACGTCCTGACTTTC. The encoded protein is CASSPNFGTSYVLTF.

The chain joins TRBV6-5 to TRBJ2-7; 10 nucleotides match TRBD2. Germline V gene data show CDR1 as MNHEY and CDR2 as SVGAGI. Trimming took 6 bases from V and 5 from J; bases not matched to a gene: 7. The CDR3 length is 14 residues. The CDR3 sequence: CASSPTSGAHEQYF. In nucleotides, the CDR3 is TGTGCCAGCAGCCCAACTAGCGGGGCTCACGAGCAGTACTTC.

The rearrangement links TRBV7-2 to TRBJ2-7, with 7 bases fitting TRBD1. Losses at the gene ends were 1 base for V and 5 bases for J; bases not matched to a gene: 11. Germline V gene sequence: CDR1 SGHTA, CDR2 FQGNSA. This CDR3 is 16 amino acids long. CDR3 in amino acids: CASSLEAGGLVHEQYF. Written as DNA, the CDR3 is TGTGCCAGCAGCTTAGAGGCAGGGGGATTAGTTCACGAGCAGTACTTC.

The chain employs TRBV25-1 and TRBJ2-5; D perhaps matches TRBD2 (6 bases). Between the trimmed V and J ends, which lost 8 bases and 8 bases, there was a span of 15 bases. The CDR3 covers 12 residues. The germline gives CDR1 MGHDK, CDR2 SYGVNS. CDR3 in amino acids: CASRKQEGTQYF. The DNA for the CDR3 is TGTGCCAGCCGTAAGCAGGAGGGAACCCAGTACTTC.

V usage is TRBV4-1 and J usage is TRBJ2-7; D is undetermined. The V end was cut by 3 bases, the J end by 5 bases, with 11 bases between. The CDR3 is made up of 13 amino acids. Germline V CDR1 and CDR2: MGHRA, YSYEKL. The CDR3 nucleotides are TGCGCCAGCAGCCACCTTGGTGGGCACGAGCAGTACTTC. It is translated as CASSHLGGHEQYF.

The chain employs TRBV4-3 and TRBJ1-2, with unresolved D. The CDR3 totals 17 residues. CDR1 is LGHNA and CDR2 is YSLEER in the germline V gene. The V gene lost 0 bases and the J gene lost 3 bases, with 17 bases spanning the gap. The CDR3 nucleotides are TGCGCCAGCAGCCAAGACGGGGTACTAATTGAACACTATGGCTACACCTTC. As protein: CASSQDGVLIEHYGYTF.

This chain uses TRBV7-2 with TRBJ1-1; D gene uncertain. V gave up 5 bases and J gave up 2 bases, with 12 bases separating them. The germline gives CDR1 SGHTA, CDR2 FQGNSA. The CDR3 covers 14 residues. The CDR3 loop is CASSGGVGNTEAFF. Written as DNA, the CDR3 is TGTGCCAGCAGCGGCGGGGTCGGTAACACTGAAGCTTTCTTT.

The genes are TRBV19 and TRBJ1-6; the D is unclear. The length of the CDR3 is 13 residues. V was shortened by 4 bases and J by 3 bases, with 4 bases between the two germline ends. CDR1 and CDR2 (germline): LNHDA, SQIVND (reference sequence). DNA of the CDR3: TGTGCCAGTAGTAATATCTATAATTCACCCCTCCACTTT. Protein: CASSNIYNSPLHF.

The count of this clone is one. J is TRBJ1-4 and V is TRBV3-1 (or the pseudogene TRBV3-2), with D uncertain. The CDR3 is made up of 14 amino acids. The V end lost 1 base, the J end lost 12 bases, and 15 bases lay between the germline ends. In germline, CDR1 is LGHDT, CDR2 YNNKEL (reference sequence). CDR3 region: CASSQGAGGIELFF. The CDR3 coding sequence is TGTGCCAGCAGCCAAGGGGCAGGCGGGATAGAACTGTTTTTT.

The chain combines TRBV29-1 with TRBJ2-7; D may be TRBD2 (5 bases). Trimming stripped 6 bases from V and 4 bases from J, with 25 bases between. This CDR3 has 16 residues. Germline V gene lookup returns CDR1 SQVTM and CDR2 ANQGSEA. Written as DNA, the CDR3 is TGCAGCGTCATGAGCCCCGGCCGGGGATTCACGTACGAGCAGTACTTC. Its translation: CSVMSPGRGFTYEQYF.

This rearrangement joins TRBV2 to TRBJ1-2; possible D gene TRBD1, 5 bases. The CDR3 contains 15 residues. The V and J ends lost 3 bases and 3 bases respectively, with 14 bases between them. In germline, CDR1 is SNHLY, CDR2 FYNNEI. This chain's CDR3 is CASSELGRGDYGYTF. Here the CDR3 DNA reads TGTGCCAGCAGTGAGTTAGGGCGGGGGGACTATGGCTACACCTTC.

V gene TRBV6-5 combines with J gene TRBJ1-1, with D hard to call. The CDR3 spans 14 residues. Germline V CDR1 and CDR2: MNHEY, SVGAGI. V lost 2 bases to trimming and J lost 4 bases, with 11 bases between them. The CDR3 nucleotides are TGTGCCAGCAGTTACGGCGGGGAGCTCACTGAAGCTTTCTTT. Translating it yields CASSYGGELTEAFF.

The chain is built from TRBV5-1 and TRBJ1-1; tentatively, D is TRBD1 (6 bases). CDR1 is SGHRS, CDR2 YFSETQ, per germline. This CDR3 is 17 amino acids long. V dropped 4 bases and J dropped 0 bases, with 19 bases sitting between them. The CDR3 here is CASSLLAGADLNTEAFF. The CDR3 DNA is TGCGCCAGCAGCCTCCTGGCAGGGGCCGATTTGAACACTGAAGCTTTCTTT.

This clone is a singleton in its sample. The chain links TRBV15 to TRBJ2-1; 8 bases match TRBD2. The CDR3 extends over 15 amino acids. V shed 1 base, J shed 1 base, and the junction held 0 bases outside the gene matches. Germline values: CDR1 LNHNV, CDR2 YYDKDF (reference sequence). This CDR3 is CATSRAGGSYNEQFF. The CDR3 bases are TGTGCCACCAGCAGAGCGGGGGGGTCCTACAATGAGCAGTTCTTC.

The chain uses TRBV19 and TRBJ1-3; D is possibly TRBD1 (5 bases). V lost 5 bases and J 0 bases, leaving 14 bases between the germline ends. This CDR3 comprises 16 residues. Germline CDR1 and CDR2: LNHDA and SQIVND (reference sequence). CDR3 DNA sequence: TGTGCCAGTAGTGTCTCAAGGGGTTCCTCTGGAAACACCATATATTTT. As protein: CASSVSRGSSGNTIYF.

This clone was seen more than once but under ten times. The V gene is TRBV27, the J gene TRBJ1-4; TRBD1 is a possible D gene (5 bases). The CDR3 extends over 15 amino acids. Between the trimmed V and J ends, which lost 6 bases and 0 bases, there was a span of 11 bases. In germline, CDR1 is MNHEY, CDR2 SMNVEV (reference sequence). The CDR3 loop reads CASRPGLATNEKLFF. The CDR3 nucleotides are TGTGCCAGCAGGCCAGGGCTAGCAACTAATGAAAAACTGTTTTTT.

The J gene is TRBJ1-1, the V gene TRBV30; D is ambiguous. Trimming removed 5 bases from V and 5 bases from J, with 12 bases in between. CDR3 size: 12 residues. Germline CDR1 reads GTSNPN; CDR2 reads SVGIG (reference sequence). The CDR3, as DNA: TGTGCCTGGGCCCGAGGTAATACTGAAGCTTTCTTT. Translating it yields CAWARGNTEAFF.

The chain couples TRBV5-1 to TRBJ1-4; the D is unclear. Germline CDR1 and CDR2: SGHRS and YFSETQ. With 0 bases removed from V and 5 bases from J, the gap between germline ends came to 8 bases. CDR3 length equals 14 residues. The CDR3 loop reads CASSLDSVNEKLFF. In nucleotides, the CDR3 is TGCGCCAGCAGCTTGGATAGTGTAAATGAAAAACTGTTTTTT.

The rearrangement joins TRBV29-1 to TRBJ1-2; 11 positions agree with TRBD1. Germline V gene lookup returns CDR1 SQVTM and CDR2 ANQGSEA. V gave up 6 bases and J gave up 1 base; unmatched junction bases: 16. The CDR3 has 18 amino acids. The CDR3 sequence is CSVTLLGTGGILNYGYTF. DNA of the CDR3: TGCAGCGTCACCTTACTAGGGACAGGGGGTATCCTTAACTATGGCTACACCTTC.

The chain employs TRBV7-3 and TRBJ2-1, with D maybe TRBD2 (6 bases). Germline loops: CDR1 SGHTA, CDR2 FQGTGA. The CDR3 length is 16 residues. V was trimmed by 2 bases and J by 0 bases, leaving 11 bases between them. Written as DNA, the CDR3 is TGTGCCAGCAGCTTAGAGGGGAGGCACTCCTACAATGAGCAGTTCTTC. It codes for CASSLEGRHSYNEQFF.

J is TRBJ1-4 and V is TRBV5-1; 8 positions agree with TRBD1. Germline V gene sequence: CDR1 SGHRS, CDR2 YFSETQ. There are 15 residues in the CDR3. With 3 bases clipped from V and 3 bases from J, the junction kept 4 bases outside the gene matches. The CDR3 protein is CASSSQGASNEKLFF. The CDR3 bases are TGCGCCAGCAGCTCCCAGGGGGCCTCTAATGAAAAACTGTTTTTT. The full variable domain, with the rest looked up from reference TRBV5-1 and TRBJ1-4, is KAGVTQTPRYLIKTRGQQVTLSCSPISGHRSVSWYQQTPGQGLQFLFEYFSETQRNKGNFPGRFSGRQFSNSRSEMNVSTLELGDSALYLCASSSQGASNEKLFFGSGTQLSVL.